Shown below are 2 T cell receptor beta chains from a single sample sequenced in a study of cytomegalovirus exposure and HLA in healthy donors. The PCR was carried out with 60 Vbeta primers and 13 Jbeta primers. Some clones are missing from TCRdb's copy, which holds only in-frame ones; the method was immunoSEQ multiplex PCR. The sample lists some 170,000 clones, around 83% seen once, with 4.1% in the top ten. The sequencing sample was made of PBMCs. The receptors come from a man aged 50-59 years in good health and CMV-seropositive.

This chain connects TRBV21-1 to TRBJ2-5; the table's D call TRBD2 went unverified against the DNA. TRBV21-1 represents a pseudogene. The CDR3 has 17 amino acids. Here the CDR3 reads CASSRRHLPRTSETQYF. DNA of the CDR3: TGTGCCAGCAGCCGCCGCCACCTCCCGAGGACTAGCGAGACCCAGTACTTC.

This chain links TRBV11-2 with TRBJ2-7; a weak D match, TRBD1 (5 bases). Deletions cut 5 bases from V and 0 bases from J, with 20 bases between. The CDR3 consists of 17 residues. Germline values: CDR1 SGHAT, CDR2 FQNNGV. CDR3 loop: CASSTRPDTGYSYEQYF. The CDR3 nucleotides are TGTGCCAGCAGCACACGACCCGATACAGGATACTCCTACGAGCAGTACTTC.